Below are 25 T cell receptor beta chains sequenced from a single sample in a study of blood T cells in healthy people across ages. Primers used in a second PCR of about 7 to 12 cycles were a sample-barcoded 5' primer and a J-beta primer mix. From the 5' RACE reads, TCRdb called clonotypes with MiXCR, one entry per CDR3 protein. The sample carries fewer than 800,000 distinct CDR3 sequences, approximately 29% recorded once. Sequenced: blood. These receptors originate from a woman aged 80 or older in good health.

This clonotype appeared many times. The CDR3 loop is CASSEGRGRINEQYF. CDR3 sequence (DNA): TGTGCCAGCAGTGAGGGCCGGGGGCGAATCAACGAGCAGTACTTC. The gene calls are TRBV6-1 and TRBJ2-7; D is possibly TRBD1 or TRBD2 (6 bases each). The CDR3 covers 15 residues. Trimming took 3 bases from V and 5 from J, leaving 17 bases between them. The V gene's germline CDR1 is MNHNS and CDR2 SASEGT.

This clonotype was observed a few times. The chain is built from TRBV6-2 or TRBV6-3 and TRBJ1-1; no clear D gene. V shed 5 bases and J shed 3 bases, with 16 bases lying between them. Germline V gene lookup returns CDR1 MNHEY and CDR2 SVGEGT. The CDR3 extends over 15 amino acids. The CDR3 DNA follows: TGTGCCAGCAGTCCCTTTCGTGGGAGGGACACTGAAGCTTTCTTT. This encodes CASSPFRGRDTEAFF.

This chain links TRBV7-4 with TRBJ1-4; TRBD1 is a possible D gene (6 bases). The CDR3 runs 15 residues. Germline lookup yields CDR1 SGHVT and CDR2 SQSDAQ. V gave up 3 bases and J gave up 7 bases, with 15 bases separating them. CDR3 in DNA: TGTGCCAGCAGCTTCCGACAGGCGAGATTTGAAAAACTGTTTTTT. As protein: CASSFRQARFEKLFF.

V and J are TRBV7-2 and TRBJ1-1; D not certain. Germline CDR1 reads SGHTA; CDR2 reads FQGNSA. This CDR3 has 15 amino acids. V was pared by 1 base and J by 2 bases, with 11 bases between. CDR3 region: CASSLVSAGNTEAFF. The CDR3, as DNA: TGTGCCAGCAGCTTAGTTTCGGCGGGAAACACTGAAGCTTTCTTT.

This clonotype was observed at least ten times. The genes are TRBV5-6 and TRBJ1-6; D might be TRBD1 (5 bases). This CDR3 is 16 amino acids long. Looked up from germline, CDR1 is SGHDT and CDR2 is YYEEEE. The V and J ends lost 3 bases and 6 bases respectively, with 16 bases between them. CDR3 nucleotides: TGTGCCAGCAGCTCCCTGGCGGGGGATTTTAATTCACCCCTCCACTTT. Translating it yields CASSSLAGDFNSPLHF.

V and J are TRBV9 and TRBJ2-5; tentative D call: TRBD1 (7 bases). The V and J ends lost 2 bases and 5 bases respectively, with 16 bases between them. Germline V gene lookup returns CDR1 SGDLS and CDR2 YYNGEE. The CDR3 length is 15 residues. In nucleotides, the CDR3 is TGTGCCAGCAGCGTCGGCCAGGGGGGTGTGGAGACCCAGTACTTC. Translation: CASSVGQGGVETQYF.

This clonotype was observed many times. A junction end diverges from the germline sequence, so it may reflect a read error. This CDR3 is CASSVARTGIHEQYF. The CDR3, as DNA: TGTGCCAGCAGCGTAGCTCGGACAGGGATCCACGAGCAGTACTTC. The chain recombines TRBV7-9 with TRBJ2-7, with TRBD1 matching 8 bases. The germline V gene encodes CDR1 SEHNR and CDR2 FQNEAQ (reference sequence). The CDR3 length is 15 residues.

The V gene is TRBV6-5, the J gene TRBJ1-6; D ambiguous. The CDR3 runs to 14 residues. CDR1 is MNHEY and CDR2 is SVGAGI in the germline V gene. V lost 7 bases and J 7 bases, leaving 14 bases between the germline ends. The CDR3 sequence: CASTRTLGNSPLHF. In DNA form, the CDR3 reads TGTGCCAGCACCCGGACCCTCGGGAATTCACCCCTCCACTTT.

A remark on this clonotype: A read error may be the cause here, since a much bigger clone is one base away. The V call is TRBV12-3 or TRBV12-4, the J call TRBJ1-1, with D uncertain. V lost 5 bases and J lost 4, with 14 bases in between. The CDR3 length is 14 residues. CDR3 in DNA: TGTGCCAGCAGTGTACCCAGGTTTGGCACTGAAGCTTTCTTT. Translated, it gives CASSVPRFGTEAFF.

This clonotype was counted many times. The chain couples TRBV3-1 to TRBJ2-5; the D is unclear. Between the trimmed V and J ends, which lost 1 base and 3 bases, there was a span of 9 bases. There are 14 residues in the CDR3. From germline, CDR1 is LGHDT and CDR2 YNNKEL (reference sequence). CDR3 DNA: TGTGCCAGCAGCCAAGCATCAGCCGAAGAGACCCAGTACTTC. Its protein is CASSQASAEETQYF.

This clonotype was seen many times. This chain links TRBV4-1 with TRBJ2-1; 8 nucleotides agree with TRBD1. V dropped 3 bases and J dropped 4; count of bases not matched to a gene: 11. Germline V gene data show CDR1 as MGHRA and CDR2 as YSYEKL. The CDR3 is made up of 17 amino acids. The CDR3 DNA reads TGCGCCAGCAGCCACCGCAAGGGGGACAGGATGTACAATGAGCAGTTCTTC. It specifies CASSHRKGDRMYNEQFF.

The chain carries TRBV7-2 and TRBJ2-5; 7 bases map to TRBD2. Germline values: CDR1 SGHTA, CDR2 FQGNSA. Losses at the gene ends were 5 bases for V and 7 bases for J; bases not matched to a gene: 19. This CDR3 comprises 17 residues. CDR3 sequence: CASSNAPRPGRGVTQYF. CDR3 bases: TGTGCCAGCAGCAACGCACCACGGCCAGGGAGGGGAGTGACCCAGTACTTC. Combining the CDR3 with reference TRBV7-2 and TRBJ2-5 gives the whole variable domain GAGVSQSPSNKVTEKGKDVELRCDPISGHTALYWYRQSLGQGLEFLIYFQGNSAPDKSGLPSDRFSAERTGGSVSTLTIQRTQQEDSAVYLCASSNAPRPGRGVTQYFGPGTRLLVL.

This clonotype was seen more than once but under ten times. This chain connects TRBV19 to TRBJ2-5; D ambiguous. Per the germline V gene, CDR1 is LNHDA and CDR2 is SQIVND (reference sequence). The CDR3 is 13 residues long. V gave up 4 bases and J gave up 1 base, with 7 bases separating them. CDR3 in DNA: TGTGCCAGTAGTACGGCAGGCCAAGAGACCCAGTACTTC. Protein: CASSTAGQETQYF.

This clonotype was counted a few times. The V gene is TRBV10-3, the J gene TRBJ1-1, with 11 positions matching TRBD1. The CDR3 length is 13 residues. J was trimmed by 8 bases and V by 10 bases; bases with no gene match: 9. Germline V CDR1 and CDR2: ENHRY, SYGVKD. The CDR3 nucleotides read TGTGCCACCAGAGGGACAGGGGGTATAGAAGCTTTCTTT. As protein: CATRGTGGIEAFF.

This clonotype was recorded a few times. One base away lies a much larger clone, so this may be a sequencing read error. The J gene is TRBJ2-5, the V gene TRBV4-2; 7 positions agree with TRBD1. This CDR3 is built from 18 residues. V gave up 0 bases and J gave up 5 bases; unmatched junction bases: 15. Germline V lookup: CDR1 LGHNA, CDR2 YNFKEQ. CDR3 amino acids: CASSQEGGCQGRRETQYF. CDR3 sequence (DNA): TGTGCCAGCAGCCAAGAAGGGGGCTGTCAGGGTAGGCGGGAGACCCAGTACTTC.

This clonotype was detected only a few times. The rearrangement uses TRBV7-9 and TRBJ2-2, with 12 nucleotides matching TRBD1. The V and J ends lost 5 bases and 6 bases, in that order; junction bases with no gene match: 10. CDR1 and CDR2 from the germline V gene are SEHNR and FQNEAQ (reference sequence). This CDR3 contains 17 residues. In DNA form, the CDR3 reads TGTGCCAGCAGCCCGGCCCCGGGACAGGGGGCTTCCGGGGAGCTGTTTTTT. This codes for CASSPAPGQGASGELFF. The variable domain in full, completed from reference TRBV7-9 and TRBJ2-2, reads DTGVSQNPRHKITKRGQNVTFRCDPISEHNRLYWYRQTLGQGPEFLTYFQNEAQLEKSRLLSDRFSAERPKGSFSTLEIQRTEQGDSAMYLCASSPAPGQGASGELFFGEGSRLTVL.

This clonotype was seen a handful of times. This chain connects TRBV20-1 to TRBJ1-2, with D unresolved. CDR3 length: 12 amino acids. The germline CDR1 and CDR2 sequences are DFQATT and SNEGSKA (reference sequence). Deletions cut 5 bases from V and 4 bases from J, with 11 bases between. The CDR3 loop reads CSADPGFYGYTF. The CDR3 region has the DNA TGCAGTGCTGACCCAGGATTCTATGGCTACACCTTC.

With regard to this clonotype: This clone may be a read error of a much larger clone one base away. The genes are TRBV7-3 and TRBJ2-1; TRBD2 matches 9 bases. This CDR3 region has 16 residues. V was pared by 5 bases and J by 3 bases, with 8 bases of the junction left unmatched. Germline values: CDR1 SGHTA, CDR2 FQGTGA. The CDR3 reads CASSLSSAGGYNEQFF. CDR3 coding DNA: TGTGCCAGCAGCCTGAGTTCAGCGGGGGGCTACAATGAGCAGTTCTTC.

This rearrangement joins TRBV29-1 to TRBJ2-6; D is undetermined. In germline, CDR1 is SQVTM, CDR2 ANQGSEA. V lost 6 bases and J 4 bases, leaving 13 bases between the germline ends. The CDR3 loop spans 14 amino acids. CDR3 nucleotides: TGCAGCGTCTCTTCAGATGGGGGGGCCAACGTCCTGACTTTC. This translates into CSVSSDGGANVLTF. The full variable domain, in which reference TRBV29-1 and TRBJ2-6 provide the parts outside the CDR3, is SAVISQKPSRDICQRGTSLTIQCQVDSQVTMMFWYRQQPGQSLTLIATANQGSEATYESGFVIDKFPISRPNLTFSTLTVSNMSPEDSSIYLCSVSSDGGANVLTFGAGSRLTVL.

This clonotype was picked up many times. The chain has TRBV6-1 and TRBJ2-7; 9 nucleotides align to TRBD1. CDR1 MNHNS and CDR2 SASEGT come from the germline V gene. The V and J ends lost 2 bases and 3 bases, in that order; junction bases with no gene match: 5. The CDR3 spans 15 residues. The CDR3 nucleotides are TGTGCCAGCAGTGAAATGGGGACAGGGTACTACGAGCAGTACTTC. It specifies CASSEMGTGYYEQYF.

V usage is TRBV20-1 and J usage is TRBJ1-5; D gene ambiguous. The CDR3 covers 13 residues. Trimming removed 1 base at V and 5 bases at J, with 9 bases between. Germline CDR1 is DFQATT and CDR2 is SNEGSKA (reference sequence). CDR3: CSARVQPDQPQHF. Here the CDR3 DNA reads TGCAGTGCTAGAGTCCAGCCTGATCAGCCCCAGCATTTT.

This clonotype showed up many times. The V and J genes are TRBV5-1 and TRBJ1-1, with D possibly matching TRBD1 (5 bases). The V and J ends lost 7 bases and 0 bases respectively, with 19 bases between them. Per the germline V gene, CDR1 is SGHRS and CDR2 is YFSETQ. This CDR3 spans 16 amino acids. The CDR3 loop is CASGGAGSSMNTEAFF. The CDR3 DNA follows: TGCGCCAGCGGCGGGGCAGGGTCGTCCATGAACACTGAAGCTTTCTTT.

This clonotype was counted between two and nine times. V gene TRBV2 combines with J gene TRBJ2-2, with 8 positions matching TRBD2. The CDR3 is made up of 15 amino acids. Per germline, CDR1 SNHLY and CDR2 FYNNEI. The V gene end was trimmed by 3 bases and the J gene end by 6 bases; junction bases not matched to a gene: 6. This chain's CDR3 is CASSESGGRAGELFF. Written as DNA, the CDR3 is TGTGCCAGCAGTGAGAGCGGGGGCAGGGCCGGGGAGCTGTTTTTT.

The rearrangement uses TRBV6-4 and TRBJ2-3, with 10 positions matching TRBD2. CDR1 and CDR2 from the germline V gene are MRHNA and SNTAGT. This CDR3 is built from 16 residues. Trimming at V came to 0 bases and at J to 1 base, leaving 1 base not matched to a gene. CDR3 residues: CASSDSGTSGTDTQYF. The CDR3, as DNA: TGTGCCAGCAGTGACTCCGGGACTAGCGGCACAGATACGCAGTATTTT.

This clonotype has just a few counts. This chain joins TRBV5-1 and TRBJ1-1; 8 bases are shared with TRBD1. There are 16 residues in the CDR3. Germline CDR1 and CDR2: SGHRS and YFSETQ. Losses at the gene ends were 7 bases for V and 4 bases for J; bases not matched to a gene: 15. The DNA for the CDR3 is TGCGCCAGCGCCTCGGGACAGGCATTGAGGGGCACTGAAGCTTTCTTT. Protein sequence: CASASGQALRGTEAFF.